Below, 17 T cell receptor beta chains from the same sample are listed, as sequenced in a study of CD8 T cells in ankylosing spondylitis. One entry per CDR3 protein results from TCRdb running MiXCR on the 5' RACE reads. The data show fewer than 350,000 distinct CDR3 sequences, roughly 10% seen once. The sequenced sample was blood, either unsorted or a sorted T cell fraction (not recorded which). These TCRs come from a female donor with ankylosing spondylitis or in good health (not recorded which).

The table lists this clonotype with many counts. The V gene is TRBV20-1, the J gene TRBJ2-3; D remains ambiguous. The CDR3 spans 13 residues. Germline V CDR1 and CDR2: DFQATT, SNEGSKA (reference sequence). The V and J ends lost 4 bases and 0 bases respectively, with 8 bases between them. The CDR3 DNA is TGCAGTGCTAACTCTGCCAGCACAGATACGCAGTATTTT. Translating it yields CSANSASTDTQYF.

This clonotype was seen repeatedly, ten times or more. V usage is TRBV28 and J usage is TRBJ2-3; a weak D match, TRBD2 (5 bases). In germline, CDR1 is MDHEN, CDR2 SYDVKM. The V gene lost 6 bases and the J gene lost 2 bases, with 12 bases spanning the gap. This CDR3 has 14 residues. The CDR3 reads CASRERPATDTQYF. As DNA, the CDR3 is TGTGCCAGCAGGGAGCGGCCCGCCACAGATACGCAGTATTTT.

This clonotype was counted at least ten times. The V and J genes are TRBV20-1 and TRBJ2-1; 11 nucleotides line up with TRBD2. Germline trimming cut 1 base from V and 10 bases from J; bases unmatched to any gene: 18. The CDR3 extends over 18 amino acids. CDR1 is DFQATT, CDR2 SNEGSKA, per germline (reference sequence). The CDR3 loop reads CSARGNSGGASSISEQFF. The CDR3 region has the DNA TGCAGTGCTAGAGGGAATAGCGGGGGGGCCTCATCAATCTCCGAGCAGTTCTTC.

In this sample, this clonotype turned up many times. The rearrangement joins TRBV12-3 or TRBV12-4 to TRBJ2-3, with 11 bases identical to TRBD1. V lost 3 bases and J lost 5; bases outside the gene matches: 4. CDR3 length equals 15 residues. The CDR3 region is CASSLDRGRLDTQYF. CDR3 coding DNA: TGTGCCAGCAGTTTGGACAGGGGGCGATTAGATACGCAGTATTTT.

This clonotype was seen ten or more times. The CDR3 bases are TGTGCCAGCAGCCCGGTTCAGGGACAGCCCCAGCATTTT. Its translation: CASSPVQGQPQHF. V usage is TRBV12-3 or TRBV12-4 and J usage is TRBJ1-5, with D possibly TRBD1 on 5 matching bases. This CDR3 has 13 amino acids. Trimming cost V 6 bases and J 7 bases, with 13 bases left between them.

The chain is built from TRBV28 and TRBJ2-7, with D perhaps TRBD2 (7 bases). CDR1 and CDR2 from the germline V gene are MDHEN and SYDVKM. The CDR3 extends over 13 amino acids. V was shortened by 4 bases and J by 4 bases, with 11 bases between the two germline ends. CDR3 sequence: CASSWGGGYEQYF. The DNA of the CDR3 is TGTGCCAGCAGTTGGGGGGGCGGATACGAGCAGTACTTC.

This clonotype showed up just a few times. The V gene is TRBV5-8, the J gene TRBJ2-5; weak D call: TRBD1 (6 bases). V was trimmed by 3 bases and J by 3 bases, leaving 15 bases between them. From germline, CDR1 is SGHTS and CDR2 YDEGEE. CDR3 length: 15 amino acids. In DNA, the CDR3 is TGTGCCAGCAGCTATCTACAGGGAAGGGAAGAGACCCAGTACTTC. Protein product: CASSYLQGREETQYF.

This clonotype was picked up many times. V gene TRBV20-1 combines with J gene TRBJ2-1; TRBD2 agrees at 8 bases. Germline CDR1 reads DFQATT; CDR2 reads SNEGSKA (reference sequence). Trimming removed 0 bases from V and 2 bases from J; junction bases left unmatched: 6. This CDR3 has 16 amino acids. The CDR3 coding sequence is TGCAGTGCTAGAGATCTCCGGGGGGGGACCTACAATGAGCAGTTCTTC. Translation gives CSARDLRGGTYNEQFF.

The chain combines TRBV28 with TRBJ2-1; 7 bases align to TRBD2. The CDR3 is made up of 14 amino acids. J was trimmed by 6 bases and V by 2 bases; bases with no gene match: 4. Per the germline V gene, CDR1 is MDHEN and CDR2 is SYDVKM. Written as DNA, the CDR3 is TGTGCCAGCAGTTTAAGCCCGGGGGGCAATGAGCAGTTCTTC. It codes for CASSLSPGGNEQFF.

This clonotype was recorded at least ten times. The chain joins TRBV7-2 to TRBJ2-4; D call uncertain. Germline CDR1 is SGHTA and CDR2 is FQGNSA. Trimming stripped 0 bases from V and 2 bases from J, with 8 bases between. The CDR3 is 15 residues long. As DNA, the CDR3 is TGTGCCAGCAGCTTAGCCCCTACAACCAAAAACATTCAGTACTTC. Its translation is CASSLAPTTKNIQYF. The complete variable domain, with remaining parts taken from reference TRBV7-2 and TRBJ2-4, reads GAGVSQSPSNKVTEKGKDVELRCDPISGHTALYWYRQSLGQGLEFLIYFQGNSAPDKSGLPSDRFSAERTGGSVSTLTIQRTQQEDSAVYLCASSLAPTTKNIQYFGAGTRLSVL.

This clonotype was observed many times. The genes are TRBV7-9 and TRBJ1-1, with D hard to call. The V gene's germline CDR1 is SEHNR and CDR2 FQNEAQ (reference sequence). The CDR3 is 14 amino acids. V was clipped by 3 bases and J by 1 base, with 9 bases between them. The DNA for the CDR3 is TGTGCCAGCAGCTTCAGTTCCAAGAACACTGAAGCTTTCTTT. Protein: CASSFSSKNTEAFF.

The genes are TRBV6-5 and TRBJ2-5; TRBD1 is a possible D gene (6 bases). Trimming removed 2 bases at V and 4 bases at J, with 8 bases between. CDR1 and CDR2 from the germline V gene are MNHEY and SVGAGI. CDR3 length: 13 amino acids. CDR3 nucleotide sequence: TGTGCCAGCAGTTACCTAGGGGGAGAGACCCAGTACTTC. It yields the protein CASSYLGGETQYF.

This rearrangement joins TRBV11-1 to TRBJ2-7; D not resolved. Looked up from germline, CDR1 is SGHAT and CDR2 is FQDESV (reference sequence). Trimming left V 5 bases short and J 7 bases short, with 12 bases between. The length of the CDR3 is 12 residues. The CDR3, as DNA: TGTGCCAGCAGCCCCTGGCCGAGGGAGCAGTACTTC. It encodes CASSPWPREQYF.

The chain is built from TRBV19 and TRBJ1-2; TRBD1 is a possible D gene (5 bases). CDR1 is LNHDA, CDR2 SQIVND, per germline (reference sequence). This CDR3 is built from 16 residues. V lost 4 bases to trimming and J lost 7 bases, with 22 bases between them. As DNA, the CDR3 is TGTGCCAGTAGTAAGGGCCCCTCGGGACGTAAGCGTGGCTACACCTTC. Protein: CASSKGPSGRKRGYTF.

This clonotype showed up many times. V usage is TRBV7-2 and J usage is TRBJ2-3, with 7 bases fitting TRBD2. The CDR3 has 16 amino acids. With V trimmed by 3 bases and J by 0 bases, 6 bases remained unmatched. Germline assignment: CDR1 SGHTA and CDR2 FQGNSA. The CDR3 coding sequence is TGTGCCAGCAGCTTTTTTGCGGGAGCGAGCACAGATACGCAGTATTTT. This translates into CASSFFAGASTDTQYF.

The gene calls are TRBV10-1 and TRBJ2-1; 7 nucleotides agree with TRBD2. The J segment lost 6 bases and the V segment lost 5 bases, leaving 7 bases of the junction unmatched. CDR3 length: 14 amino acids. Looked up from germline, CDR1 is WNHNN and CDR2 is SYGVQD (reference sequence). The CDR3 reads CASSLRRESNEQFF. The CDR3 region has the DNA TGCGCCAGCAGTTTGCGGCGGGAGAGCAATGAGCAGTTCTTC.

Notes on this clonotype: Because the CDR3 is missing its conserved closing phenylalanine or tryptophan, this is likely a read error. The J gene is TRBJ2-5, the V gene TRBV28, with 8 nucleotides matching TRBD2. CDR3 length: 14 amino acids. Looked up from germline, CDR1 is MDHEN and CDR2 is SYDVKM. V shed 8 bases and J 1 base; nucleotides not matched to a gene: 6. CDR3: CASGIAGSQETQYL. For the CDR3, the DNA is TGTGCCAGCGGGATAGCGGGGTCCCAAGAGACCCAGTACTTA.